A selection of T cell receptor beta chains follows, all from one sample in a study of T cell responses to AZD1222 COVID-19 vaccine. Measured with immunoSEQ multiplex PCR; TCRdb has only the in-frame clones, and not every one. The sample comprises approximately 100,000 clones, roughly nine tenths of which are singletons, and more than 2.5% rests with the top ten. The starting material was peripheral blood, obtained 28 days after the second dose of the MenACWY control vaccine. The receptors were sampled from an adult who received the MenACWY meningococcal vaccine as a control. CDR3s include the opening cysteine and the closing phenylalanine or tryptophan. Fields, in order: V gene, D gene, J gene, clone size, CDR3 DNA, CDR3 protein. D genes are given only for firm matches. For some rows the clone size is stated as once, few or many, or as a class when expanded; others skip it.

V gene: TRBV6-5; D gene: TRBD2; J gene: TRBJ2-3; clone size: few; CDR3 DNA: TGTGCCAGCAGTTCTCGCGGGGGGAGCAGGGATACGCAGTATTTT; CDR3 protein: CASSSRGGSRDTQYF
V gene: TRBV19; D gene: TRBD1; J gene: TRBJ2-5; clone size: .; CDR3 DNA: TGTGCCAGTACCCTCGGCCCTAACAGGGGACAAGAGACCCAGTACTTC; CDR3 protein: CASTLGPNRGQETQYF
V gene: TRBV4-3; D gene: .; J gene: TRBJ1-1; clone size: .; CDR3 DNA: TGCGCCAGCAGCCGTCAGACGAACACTGAAGCTTTCTTT; CDR3 protein: CASSRQTNTEAFF
V gene: TRBV13; D gene: TRBD1; J gene: TRBJ2-7; clone size: once; CDR3 DNA: TGTGCCAGCAGCTTAGGCAGGGGGCTTTACTACGAGCAGTACTTC; CDR3 protein: CASSLGRGLYYEQYF
V gene: TRBV24-1; D gene: TRBD2; J gene: TRBJ2-7; clone size: .; CDR3 DNA: TGTGCCACCAGTGATTCGGGAGGGCCTTATTACGAGCAGTACTTC; CDR3 protein: CATSDSGGPYYEQYF
V gene: TRBV20-1; D gene: .; J gene: TRBJ2-7; clone size: .; CDR3 DNA: TGCAGTGCTAGAGATTGGAACGAGCAGTACTTC; CDR3 protein: CSARDWNEQYF
V gene: TRBV6-5; D gene: TRBD1; J gene: TRBJ1-1; clone size: .; CDR3 DNA: TGTGCCAGCAGTTACGGTGGACAGGGCATGGAAGCTTTCTTT; CDR3 protein: CASSYGGQGMEAFF
V gene: TRBV3-1/TRBV3-2; D gene: .; J gene: TRBJ2-7; clone size: once; CDR3 DNA: TGTGCCAGCAGCCGCTCCGAGGCCTACGAGCAGTACTTC; CDR3 protein: CASSRSEAYEQYF
V gene: TRBV9; D gene: .; J gene: TRBJ2-3; clone size: .; CDR3 DNA: TGTGCCAGCAGCGTAGTAGCGGAACCCACAGATACGCAGTATTTT; CDR3 protein: CASSVVAEPTDTQYF
V gene: TRBV4-2; D gene: .; J gene: TRBJ1-4; clone size: .; CDR3 DNA: TGTGCCAGCAGCCAAGCACGAGACAGACTGGACAATCCGAATGAAAAACTGTTTTTT; CDR3 protein: CASSQARDRLDNPNEKLFF
V gene: TRBV12-3/TRBV12-4; D gene: .; J gene: TRBJ2-7; clone size: .; CDR3 DNA: TGTGCCAGCAAAAAGGCCTACGAGCAGTACTTC; CDR3 protein: CASKKAYEQYF
V gene: TRBV7-9; D gene: TRBD2; J gene: TRBJ2-3; clone size: .; CDR3 DNA: TGTGCCAGCAGCTCCATGGGGACTAGAACAGATACGCAGTATTTT; CDR3 protein: CASSSMGTRTDTQYF
V gene: TRBV6-2/TRBV6-3; D gene: TRBD1; J gene: TRBJ2-1; clone size: .; CDR3 DNA: TGTGCCAGCAGTCGGGGGACAGGGGGCAATGAGCAGTTCTTC; CDR3 protein: CASSRGTGGNEQFF
V gene: TRBV6-5; D gene: .; J gene: TRBJ1-6; clone size: .; CDR3 DNA: TGTGCCAGCCAGAGGAGCTCCTATAATTCACCCCTCCACTTT; CDR3 protein: CASQRSSYNSPLHF
V gene: TRBV11-1; D gene: TRBD2; J gene: TRBJ2-5; clone size: .; CDR3 DNA: TGTGCCAGCAGCAAAAGGACTAGCGGGGTTTCGGGGACCCAGTACTTC; CDR3 protein: CASSKRTSGVSGTQYF
V gene: TRBV19; D gene: .; J gene: TRBJ2-2; clone size: .; CDR3 DNA: TGTGCCAGTAGCGGACGAACGGGGGCCGGGGAGCTGTTTTTT; CDR3 protein: CASSGRTGAGELFF
V gene: TRBV2; D gene: TRBD1; J gene: TRBJ1-1; clone size: few; CDR3 DNA: TGTGCCAGCAGCTCACAGGGGGCGCTTCGGATGGAAGCTTTCTTT; CDR3 protein: CASSSQGALRMEAFF
V gene: TRBV6-4; D gene: .; J gene: TRBJ1-3; clone size: .; CDR3 DNA: TGTGCCAGCAGTGATACCGTCGCGGACTCTGGAAACACCATATATTTT; CDR3 protein: CASSDTVADSGNTIYF
V gene: TRBV5-1; D gene: TRBD2; J gene: TRBJ2-5; clone size: .; CDR3 DNA: TGCGCCAGCAGCCGGACTAGCGGGGGGGCAGTGGAGACCCAGTACTTC; CDR3 protein: CASSRTSGGAVETQYF
V gene: TRBV6-4; D gene: .; J gene: TRBJ2-2; clone size: .; CDR3 DNA: TGTGCCAGCAGCCCCAGTTGGGGGGCACTGAACACCGGGGAGCTGTTTTTT; CDR3 protein: CASSPSWGALNTGELFF
V gene: TRBV27; D gene: .; J gene: TRBJ1-6; clone size: once; CDR3 DNA: TGTGCCAGCAGGCGGCGGTCTGATTCACCCCTCCACTTT; CDR3 protein: CASRRRSDSPLHF
V gene: TRBV5-8; D gene: .; J gene: TRBJ1-4; clone size: .; CDR3 DNA: TGTGCCAGCAGCTTGGCGGGGGTCTTTGGTGAAAAACTGTTTTTT; CDR3 protein: CASSLAGVFGEKLFF
V gene: TRBV21-1; D gene: .; J gene: TRBJ1-5; clone size: .; CDR3 DNA: TGTGCCAGCAGCAAAGGACGGACAGGACTGCATGGTAGCAATCAGCCCCAGCATTTT; CDR3 protein: CASSKGRTGLHGSNQPQHF
V gene: TRBV6-1; D gene: .; J gene: TRBJ1-2; clone size: few; CDR3 DNA: TGTGCCGCCCTCGCCGGGATGCAACATGGCTACACCTTC; CDR3 protein: CAALAGMQHGYTF
V gene: TRBV28; D gene: .; J gene: TRBJ2-1; clone size: .; CDR3 DNA: TGTGCCAGCAGTTCGCCATCGTCGGAGGGGTTCTTC; CDR3 protein: CASSSPSSEGFF
V gene: TRBV28; D gene: TRBD1; J gene: TRBJ2-7; clone size: .; CDR3 DNA: TGTGCCAGCAGATGGTCACCTTGGGGAGCGTTTAAGGGACAGGGGATGGGGTACGAGCAGTACTTC; CDR3 protein: CASRWSPWGAFKGQGMGYEQYF
V gene: TRBV11-2; D gene: .; J gene: TRBJ1-6; clone size: .; CDR3 DNA: TGTGCCAGCAGCCTAGGCGCATTCTATAATTCACCCCTCCACTTT; CDR3 protein: CASSLGAFYNSPLHF
V gene: TRBV6-6; D gene: .; J gene: TRBJ2-1; clone size: .; CDR3 DNA: TGTGCCAGCAGCCCCTCCAGGGATGAGCAGTTCTTC; CDR3 protein: CASSPSRDEQFF
V gene: TRBV7-9; D gene: TRBD1; J gene: TRBJ1-1; clone size: .; CDR3 DNA: TGTGCCAGCACCCCGGGACAGATGGCTTTCTTT; CDR3 protein: CASTPGQMAFF
V gene: TRBV7-7; D gene: TRBD1; J gene: TRBJ2-5; clone size: .; CDR3 DNA: TGTGCTAGCAGCTTATCCGGGACAGGGGAGACCCAGTACTTC; CDR3 protein: CASSLSGTGETQYF
V gene: TRBV4-3; D gene: TRBD1; J gene: TRBJ2-5; clone size: .; CDR3 DNA: TGCGCCAGCAGCGGACAGGTCCAAGAGACCCAGTACTTC; CDR3 protein: CASSGQVQETQYF
V gene: TRBV7-2; D gene: TRBD2; J gene: TRBJ2-4; clone size: .; CDR3 DNA: TGTGCCAGCAGCCCCGGGACTAGCGGACCCTATAGTAAAAACATTCAGTACTTC; CDR3 protein: CASSPGTSGPYSKNIQYF
V gene: TRBV3-1/TRBV3-2; D gene: TRBD1; J gene: TRBJ2-3; clone size: .; CDR3 DNA: TGTGCCAGCAGCCAGACAGGGAGCACAGATACGCAGTATTTT; CDR3 protein: CASSQTGSTDTQYF
V gene: TRBV3-1/TRBV3-2; D gene: .; J gene: TRBJ2-2; clone size: .; CDR3 DNA: TGTGCCAGCAGCCAAGATAGCTGGGCCACCGGGGAGCTGTTTTTT; CDR3 protein: CASSQDSWATGELFF
V gene: TRBV24-1; D gene: .; J gene: TRBJ1-2; clone size: .; CDR3 DNA: TGTGCCACCAGTGATTCAGACAGTATATATGGCTACACCTTC; CDR3 protein: CATSDSDSIYGYTF
V gene: TRBV29-1; D gene: TRBD2; J gene: TRBJ2-3; clone size: .; CDR3 DNA: TGCAGCGTGGGTATTAGCGGGGGTGGTACAGATACGCAGTATTTT; CDR3 protein: CSVGISGGGTDTQYF
V gene: TRBV15; D gene: TRBD1; J gene: TRBJ1-5; clone size: .; CDR3 DNA: TGTGCCACCAGCAGAGATCGTGGGACAGGGGTAAGCAGGAATCAGCCCCAGCATTTT; CDR3 protein: CATSRDRGTGVSRNQPQHF
V gene: TRBV6-5; D gene: TRBD1; J gene: TRBJ2-2; clone size: .; CDR3 DNA: TGTGCCAGCAGTCCAGACAGGGGGTTCACCGGGGAGCTGTTTTTT; CDR3 protein: CASSPDRGFTGELFF
V gene: TRBV20-1; D gene: TRBD1; J gene: TRBJ1-1; clone size: .; CDR3 DNA: TGCAGTGCTAGTTTCGGCAGGGGGAGCACTGAAGCTTTCTTT; CDR3 protein: CSASFGRGSTEAFF
V gene: TRBV2; D gene: TRBD1; J gene: TRBJ2-5; clone size: .; CDR3 DNA: TGTGCCAGCAGACCGGGACAGGGAGCAGAGACCCAGTACTTC; CDR3 protein: CASRPGQGAETQYF
V gene: TRBV7-7; D gene: TRBD2; J gene: TRBJ2-3; clone size: .; CDR3 DNA: TGTGCTAGCAGCTCCCTAGCGGGGGCGCGCACAGATACGCAGTATTTT; CDR3 protein: CASSSLAGARTDTQYF
V gene: TRBV10-3; D gene: .; J gene: TRBJ1-2; clone size: once; CDR3 DNA: TGTGCCATCAGAGACAGTGACTATGGCTACACCTTC; CDR3 protein: CAIRDSDYGYTF
V gene: TRBV29-1; D gene: .; J gene: TRBJ2-7; clone size: few; CDR3 DNA: TGCAGCGTTGAGTTAGGGTACGAGCAGTACTTC; CDR3 protein: CSVELGYEQYF
V gene: TRBV5-1; D gene: TRBD1; J gene: TRBJ1-2; clone size: .; CDR3 DNA: TGCGCCAGCAGCTCCGACGGGGGACAGAACTATGGCTACACCTTC; CDR3 protein: CASSSDGGQNYGYTF
V gene: TRBV5-6; D gene: .; J gene: TRBJ1-3; clone size: .; CDR3 DNA: TGTGCCAGCAGCTTGGCCCGGTCTCTCTCTGGAAACACCATATATTTT; CDR3 protein: CASSLARSLSGNTIYF
V gene: TRBV4-3; D gene: .; J gene: TRBJ2-5; clone size: .; CDR3 DNA: TGCGCCAGCAGTTTCAATGACCAAGAGACCCAGTACTTC; CDR3 protein: CASSFNDQETQYF
V gene: TRBV5-4; D gene: .; J gene: TRBJ2-7; clone size: .; CDR3 DNA: TGTGCCACCAATCACTTTGGAGCAGGGAACGAGCAGTACTTC; CDR3 protein: CATNHFGAGNEQYF
V gene: TRBV12-3/TRBV12-4; D gene: TRBD1; J gene: TRBJ2-7; clone size: once; CDR3 DNA: TGTGCCAGCAGTCGACAGGGAGTCTACGAGCAGTACTTC; CDR3 protein: CASSRQGVYEQYF
V gene: TRBV3-1/TRBV3-2; D gene: TRBD1; J gene: TRBJ2-1; clone size: .; CDR3 DNA: TGTGCCAGCAGCCGCCCCTCCGGGACAGGGCCTCGGAATGAGCAGTTCTTC; CDR3 protein: CASSRPSGTGPRNEQFF
V gene: TRBV6-5; D gene: .; J gene: TRBJ2-7; clone size: .; CDR3 DNA: TGTGCCAGCAGTTCCCCTAAGACAGGCTCCTACGAGCAGTACTTC; CDR3 protein: CASSSPKTGSYEQYF
V gene: TRBV28; D gene: TRBD1; J gene: TRBJ1-1; clone size: .; CDR3 DNA: TGTGCCAGCCAACAGGGGGGGAACACTGAAGCTTTCTTT; CDR3 protein: CASQQGGNTEAFF
V gene: TRBV15; D gene: .; J gene: TRBJ1-5; clone size: .; CDR3 DNA: TGTGCCACCAGCAGAGAAAACCTGGGGGGGCAGCCCCAGCATTTT; CDR3 protein: CATSRENLGGQPQHF
V gene: TRBV4-1; D gene: TRBD2; J gene: TRBJ2-7; clone size: .; CDR3 DNA: TGCGCCAGCAGCCAAGATGGGCCGCTGGCGAGCGGGGGTTACTACGAGCAGTACTTC; CDR3 protein: CASSQDGPLASGGYYEQYF
V gene: TRBV10-3; D gene: TRBD1; J gene: TRBJ2-7; clone size: .; CDR3 DNA: TGTGCCATCAGTGCTATCGCGGGACAGGGGGACGAGCAGTACTTC; CDR3 protein: CAISAIAGQGDEQYF
V gene: TRBV2; D gene: .; J gene: TRBJ1-6; clone size: .; CDR3 DNA: TGTGCCAGCAGGGGGGAGGGAACCCTCCACTTT; CDR3 protein: CASRGEGTLHF
V gene: TRBV6-6; D gene: .; J gene: TRBJ1-6; clone size: .; CDR3 DNA: TGTGCCAGCACCCCATCCAGCACCTATAATTCACCCCTCCACTTT; CDR3 protein: CASTPSSTYNSPLHF
V gene: TRBV7-9; D gene: .; J gene: TRBJ1-6; clone size: once; CDR3 DNA: TGTGCCAGCAGTCTTGCGGACAGCCCTAATTCACCCCTCCACTTT; CDR3 protein: CASSLADSPNSPLHF
V gene: TRBV7-3; D gene: TRBD2; J gene: TRBJ2-1; clone size: .; CDR3 DNA: TGTGCCAGCAGCCAAAGCGGGGGGAACTACAATGAGCAGTTCTTC; CDR3 protein: CASSQSGGNYNEQFF
V gene: TRBV28; D gene: .; J gene: TRBJ2-3; clone size: .; CDR3 DNA: TGTGCCAGCAGCCCTGCGACTAGGGGTAGCACAGATACGCAGTATTTT; CDR3 protein: CASSPATRGSTDTQYF
V gene: TRBV5-1; D gene: .; J gene: TRBJ1-2; clone size: .; CDR3 DNA: TGCGCCAGCAGCTTGGATGGCAGCAACTATGGCTACACCTTC; CDR3 protein: CASSLDGSNYGYTF